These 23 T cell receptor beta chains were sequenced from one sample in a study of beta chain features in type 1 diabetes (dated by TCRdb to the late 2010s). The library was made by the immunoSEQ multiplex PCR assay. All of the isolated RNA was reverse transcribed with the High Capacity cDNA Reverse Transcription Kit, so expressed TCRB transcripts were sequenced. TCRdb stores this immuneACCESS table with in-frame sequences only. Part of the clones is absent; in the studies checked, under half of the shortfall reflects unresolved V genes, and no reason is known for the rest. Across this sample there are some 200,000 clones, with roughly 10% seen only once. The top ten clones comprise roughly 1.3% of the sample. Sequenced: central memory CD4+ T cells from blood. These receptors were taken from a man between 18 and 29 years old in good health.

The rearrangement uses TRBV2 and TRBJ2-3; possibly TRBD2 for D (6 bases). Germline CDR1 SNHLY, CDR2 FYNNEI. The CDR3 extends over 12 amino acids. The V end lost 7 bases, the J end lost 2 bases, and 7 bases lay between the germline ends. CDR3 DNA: TGTGCCAGCACGGGGGACACAGATACGCAGTATTTT. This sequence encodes CASTGDTDTQYF.

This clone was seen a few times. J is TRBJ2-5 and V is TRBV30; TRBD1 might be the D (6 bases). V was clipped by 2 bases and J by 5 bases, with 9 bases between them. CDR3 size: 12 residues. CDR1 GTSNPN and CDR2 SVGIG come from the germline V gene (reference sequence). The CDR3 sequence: CAWSIQGETQYF. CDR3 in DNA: TGTGCCTGGAGTATCCAGGGGGAGACCCAGTACTTC.

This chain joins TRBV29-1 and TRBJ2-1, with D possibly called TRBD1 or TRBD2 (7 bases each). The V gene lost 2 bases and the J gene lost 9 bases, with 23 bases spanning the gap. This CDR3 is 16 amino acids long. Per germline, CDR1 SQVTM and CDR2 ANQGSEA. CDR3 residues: CSVEPEGAGVSGEQFF. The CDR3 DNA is TGCAGCGTTGAACCGGAGGGGGCGGGAGTATCGGGTGAGCAGTTCTTC.

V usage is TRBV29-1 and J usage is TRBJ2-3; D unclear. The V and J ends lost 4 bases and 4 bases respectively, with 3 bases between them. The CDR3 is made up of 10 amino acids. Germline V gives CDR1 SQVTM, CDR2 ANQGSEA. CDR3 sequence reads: CSVGADTQYF. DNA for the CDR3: TGCAGCGTTGGGGCAGATACGCAGTATTTT.

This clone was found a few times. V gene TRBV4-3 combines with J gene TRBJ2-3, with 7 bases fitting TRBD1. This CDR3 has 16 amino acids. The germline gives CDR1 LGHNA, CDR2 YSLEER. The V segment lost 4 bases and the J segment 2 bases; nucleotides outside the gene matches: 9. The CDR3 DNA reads TGCGCCAGCAGCCCTACTGGGGGACAGCCCACAGATACGCAGTATTTT. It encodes CASSPTGGQPTDTQYF.

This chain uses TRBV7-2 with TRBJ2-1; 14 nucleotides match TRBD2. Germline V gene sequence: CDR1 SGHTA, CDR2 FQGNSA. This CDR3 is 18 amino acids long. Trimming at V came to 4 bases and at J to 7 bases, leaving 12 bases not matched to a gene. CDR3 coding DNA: TGTGCCAGCAGCTCAACTACCCGGACTAGCGGGAGGTTTAATGAGCAGTTCTTC. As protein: CASSSTTRTSGRFNEQFF.

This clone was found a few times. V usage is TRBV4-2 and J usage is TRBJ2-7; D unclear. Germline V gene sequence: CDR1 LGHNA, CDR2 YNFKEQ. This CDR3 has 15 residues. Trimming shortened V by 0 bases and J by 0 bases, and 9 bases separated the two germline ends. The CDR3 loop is CASSQDLKGSYEQYF. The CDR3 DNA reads TGTGCCAGCAGCCAAGATCTAAAGGGCTCCTACGAGCAGTACTTC.

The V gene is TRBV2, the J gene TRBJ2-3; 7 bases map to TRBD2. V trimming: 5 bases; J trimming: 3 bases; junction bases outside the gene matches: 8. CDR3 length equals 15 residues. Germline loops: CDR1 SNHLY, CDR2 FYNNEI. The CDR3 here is CASSLEAGATDTQYF. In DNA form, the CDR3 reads TGTGCCAGCAGTCTCGAGGCGGGAGCTACAGATACGCAGTATTTT.

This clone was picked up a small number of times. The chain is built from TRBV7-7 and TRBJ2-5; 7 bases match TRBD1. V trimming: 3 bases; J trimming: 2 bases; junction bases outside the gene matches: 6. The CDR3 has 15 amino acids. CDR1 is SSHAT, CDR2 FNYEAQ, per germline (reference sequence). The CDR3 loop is CASSFAPGQQETQYF. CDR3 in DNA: TGTGCCAGCAGCTTCGCTCCGGGACAGCAAGAGACCCAGTACTTC.

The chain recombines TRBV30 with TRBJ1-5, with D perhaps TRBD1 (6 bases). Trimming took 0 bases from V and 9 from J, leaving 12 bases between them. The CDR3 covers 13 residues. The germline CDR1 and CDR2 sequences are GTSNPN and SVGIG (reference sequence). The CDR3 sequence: CAWSVRGAWPQHF. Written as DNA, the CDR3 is TGTGCCTGGAGTGTCCGGGGGGCTTGGCCCCAGCATTTT. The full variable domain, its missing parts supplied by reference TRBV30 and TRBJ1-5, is SQTIHQWPATLVQPVGSPLSLECTVEGTSNPNLYWYRQAAGRGLQLLFYSVGIGQISSEVPQNLSASRPQDRQFILSSKKLLLSDSGFYLCAWSVRGAWPQHFGDGTRLSIL.

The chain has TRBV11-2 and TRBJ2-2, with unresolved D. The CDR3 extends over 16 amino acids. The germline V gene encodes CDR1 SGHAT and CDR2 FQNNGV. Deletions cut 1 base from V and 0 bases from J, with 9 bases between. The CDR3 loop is CASSLGSETNTGELFF. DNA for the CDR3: TGTGCCAGCAGCTTAGGTTCCGAGACGAACACCGGGGAGCTGTTTTTT.

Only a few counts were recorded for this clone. CDR3 sequence reads: CASLRQGTGARQYF. The CDR3 region has the DNA TGTGCCAGCCTTCGACAGGGTACGGGGGCTAGGCAGTACTTC. The chain recombines TRBV18 with TRBJ2-7; TRBD1 is a possible D gene (7 bases). Per germline, CDR1 KGHSH and CDR2 LQKENI. This CDR3 has 14 amino acids. V lost 8 bases and J 9 bases, leaving 23 bases between the germline ends.

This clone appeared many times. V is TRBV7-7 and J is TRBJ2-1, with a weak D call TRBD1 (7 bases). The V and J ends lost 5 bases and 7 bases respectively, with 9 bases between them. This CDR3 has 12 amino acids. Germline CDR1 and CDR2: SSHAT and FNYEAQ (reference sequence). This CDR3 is CASSPGGNEQFF. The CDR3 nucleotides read TGTGCCAGCAGCCCAGGGGGGAATGAGCAGTTCTTC.

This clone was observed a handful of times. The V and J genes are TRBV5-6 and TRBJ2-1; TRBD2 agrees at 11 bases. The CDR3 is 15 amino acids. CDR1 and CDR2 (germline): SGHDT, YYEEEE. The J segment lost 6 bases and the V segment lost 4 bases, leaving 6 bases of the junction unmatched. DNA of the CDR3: TGTGCCAGCAGCAGGGCCGGGACTAGCGGCAATGAGCAGTTCTTC. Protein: CASSRAGTSGNEQFF.

The CDR3 sequence is CASTGNGDEQFF. The CDR3 DNA follows: TGTGCCAGCACCGGAAACGGGGATGAGCAGTTCTTC. The chain employs TRBV25-1 and TRBJ2-1, with D perhaps matching TRBD2 (5 bases). Germline V gene data show CDR1 as MGHDK and CDR2 as SYGVNS. The CDR3 is 12 amino acids. With 7 bases removed from V and 8 bases from J, the gap between germline ends came to 12 bases.

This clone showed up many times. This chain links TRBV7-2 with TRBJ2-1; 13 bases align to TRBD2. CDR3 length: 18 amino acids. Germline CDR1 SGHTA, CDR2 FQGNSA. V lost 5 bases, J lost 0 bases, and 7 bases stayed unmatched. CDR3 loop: CASSPSRLAGGSYNEQFF. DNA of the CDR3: TGTGCCAGCAGCCCGAGCCGACTAGCGGGAGGCTCCTACAATGAGCAGTTCTTC. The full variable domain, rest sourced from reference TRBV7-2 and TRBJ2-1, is GAGVSQSPSNKVTEKGKDVELRCDPISGHTALYWYRQSLGQGLEFLIYFQGNSAPDKSGLPSDRFSAERTGGSVSTLTIQRTQQEDSAVYLCASSPSRLAGGSYNEQFFGPGTRLTVL.

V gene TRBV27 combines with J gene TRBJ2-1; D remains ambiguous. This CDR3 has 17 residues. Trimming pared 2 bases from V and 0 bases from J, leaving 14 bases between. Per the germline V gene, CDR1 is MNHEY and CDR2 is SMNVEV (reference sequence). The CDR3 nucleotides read TGTGCCAGCAGTTTAAGGGATCCGGGTAGCTCCTACAATGAGCAGTTCTTC. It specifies CASSLRDPGSSYNEQFF.

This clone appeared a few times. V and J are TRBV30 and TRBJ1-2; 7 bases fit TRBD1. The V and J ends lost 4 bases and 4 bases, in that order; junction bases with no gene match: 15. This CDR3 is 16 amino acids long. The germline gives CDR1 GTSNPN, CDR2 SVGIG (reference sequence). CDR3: CAWMRDSSIFLYGYTF. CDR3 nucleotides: TGTGCCTGGATGCGGGACAGCTCCATTTTCCTCTATGGCTACACCTTC.

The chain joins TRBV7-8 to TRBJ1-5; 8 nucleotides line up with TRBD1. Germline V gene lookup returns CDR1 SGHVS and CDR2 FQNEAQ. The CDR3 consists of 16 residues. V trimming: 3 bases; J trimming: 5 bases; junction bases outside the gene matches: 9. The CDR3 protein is CASSFLWTGMDQPQHF. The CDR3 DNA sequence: TGTGCCAGCAGCTTCCTTTGGACAGGGATGGATCAGCCCCAGCATTTT.

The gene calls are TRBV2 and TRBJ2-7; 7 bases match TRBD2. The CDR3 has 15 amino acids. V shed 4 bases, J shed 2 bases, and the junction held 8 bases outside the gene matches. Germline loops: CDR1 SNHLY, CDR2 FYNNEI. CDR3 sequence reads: CASSGGAGDPYEQYF. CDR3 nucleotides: TGTGCCAGCAGTGGTGGGGCGGGGGATCCCTACGAGCAGTACTTC.

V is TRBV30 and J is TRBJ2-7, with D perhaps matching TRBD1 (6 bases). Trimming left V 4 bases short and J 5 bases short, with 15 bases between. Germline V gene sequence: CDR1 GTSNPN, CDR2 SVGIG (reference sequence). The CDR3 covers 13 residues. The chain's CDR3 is CAWNQGLGHEQYF. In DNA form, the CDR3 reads TGTGCCTGGAACCAGGGGTTGGGCCACGAGCAGTACTTC.

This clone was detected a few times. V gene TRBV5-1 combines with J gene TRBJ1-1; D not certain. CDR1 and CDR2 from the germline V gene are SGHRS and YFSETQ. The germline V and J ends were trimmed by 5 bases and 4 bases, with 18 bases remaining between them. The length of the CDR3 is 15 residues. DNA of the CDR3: TGCGCCAGCAGTCTGATCGGTACATCGGGCACTGAAGCTTTCTTT. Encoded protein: CASSLIGTSGTEAFF.

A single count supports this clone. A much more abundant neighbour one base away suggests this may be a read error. CDR3 sequence (DNA): TGTGCCAGCAGGGACAGGGTGGGGGCCACAGATACGCAGTATTTT. Its translation: CASRDRVGATDTQYF. V gene TRBV2 combines with J gene TRBJ2-3; TRBD1 aligns across 8 bases. Per germline, CDR1 SNHLY and CDR2 FYNNEI. This CDR3 has 15 amino acids. V gave up 6 bases and J gave up 2 bases; unmatched junction bases: 7. Drawing the rest from reference TRBV2 and TRBJ2-3, the complete variable domain is EPEVTQTPSHQVTQMGQEVILRCVPISNHLYFYWYRQILGQKVEFLVSFYNNEISEKSEIFDDQFSVERPDGSNFTLKIRSTKLEDSAMYFCASRDRVGATDTQYFGPGTRLTVL.